This TCR beta chain was sequenced for a study of T cell repertoires and HLA-DP antigens. Study as a whole: Alloreactive CD4+ T cells targeted HLA-DP on transduced HeLa. The donors, ranging 18-to-29 to 60-to-69 years, included a couple of males and one female.

Germline V CDR1 and CDR2: SGHDN, FVKESK. The CDR3 extends over 19 amino acids. Between the trimmed V and J ends, which lost 3 bases and 0 bases, there was a span of 23 bases. Amplification used primers for 54 TRBV and 13 TRBJ segments. This table comes from immunoSEQ multiplex PCR, and its TCRdb copy is limited to in-frame clones, with some not included. The repertoire consists of 85,000 to 90,000 clones, with approximately 86% occurring once and the leading ten covering 1.7%. As concerns this clone: Its antigen is unknown.

The receptor was isolated from a man aged 50 to 59 in good health and CMV-seronegative. The chain combines TRBV14 with TRBJ1-2, with D possibly TRBD1 on 5 matching bases. Source material: CD4+ T cells from PBMCs. In DNA form, the CDR3 reads TGTGCCAGCAGCCAGGGGCGGGGGACCAGATCCACGGCTAACTATGGCTACACCTTC. It codes for CASSQGRGTRSTANYGYTF.